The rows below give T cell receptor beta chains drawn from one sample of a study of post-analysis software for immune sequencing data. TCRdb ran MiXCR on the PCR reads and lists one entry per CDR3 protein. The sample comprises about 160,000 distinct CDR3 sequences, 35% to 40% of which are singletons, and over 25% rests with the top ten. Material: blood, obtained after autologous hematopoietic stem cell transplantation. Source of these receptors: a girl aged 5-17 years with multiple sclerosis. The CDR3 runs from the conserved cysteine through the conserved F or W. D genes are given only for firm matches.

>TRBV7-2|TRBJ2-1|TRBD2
CASSSRTSGGGRGEQFF
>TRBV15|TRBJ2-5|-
CATSSMEETQYF
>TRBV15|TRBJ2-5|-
CATRSGSRETQYF
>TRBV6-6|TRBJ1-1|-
CGSSLGPGTEAFF
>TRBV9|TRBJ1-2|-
CASSVSEGPGGYTF
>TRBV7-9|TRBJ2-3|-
CASSLVNVRETDTQYF
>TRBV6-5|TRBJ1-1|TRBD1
CASSYGTVNTEAFF
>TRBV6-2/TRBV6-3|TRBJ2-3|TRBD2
CASSPWTSGRLYTQYF
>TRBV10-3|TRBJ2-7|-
CAIREDGETYEQYF
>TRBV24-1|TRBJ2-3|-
CATSDHPALADTQYF
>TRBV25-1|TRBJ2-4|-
CASSEFLEGEQYF
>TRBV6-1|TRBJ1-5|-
CASSEGGRGNQPQHF
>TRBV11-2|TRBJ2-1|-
CASTLGGSPHYNEQFF
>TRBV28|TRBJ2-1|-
CASRAGIAYEQFF
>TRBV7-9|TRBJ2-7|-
CASRPTGLTYEQYF
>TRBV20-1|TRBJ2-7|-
CSARSGETYEQYF
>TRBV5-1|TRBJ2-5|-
CASSFDLKDTQETQYF
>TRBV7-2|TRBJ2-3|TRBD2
CASNLGLAGTDTQYF
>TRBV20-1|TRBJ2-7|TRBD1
CSAPGTGDHEQYF
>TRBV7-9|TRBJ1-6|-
CASSSAQVPHSPLHF
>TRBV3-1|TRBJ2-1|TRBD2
CASSPARSGARDEQFF
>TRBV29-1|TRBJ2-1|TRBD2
CSVELADHNGQFF
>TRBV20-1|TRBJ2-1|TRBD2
CSARDPSGLAHNEQFF
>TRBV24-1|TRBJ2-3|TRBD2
CATSDFPGTSGKADTQYF
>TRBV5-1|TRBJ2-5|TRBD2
CASSLVASGQETQYF
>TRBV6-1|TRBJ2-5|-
CASSVEGEEETQYF
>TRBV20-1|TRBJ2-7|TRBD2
CSASRLAGAYEQYF
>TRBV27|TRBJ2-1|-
CASSQGGHEQFF
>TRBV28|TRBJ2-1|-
CASSSEGPNNEQFF
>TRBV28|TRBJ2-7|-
CASSFSFSKGVYEQYF
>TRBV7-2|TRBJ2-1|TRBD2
CASSLGTSRVNEQFF
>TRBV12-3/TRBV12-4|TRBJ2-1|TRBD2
CASSGTSAGEQFF
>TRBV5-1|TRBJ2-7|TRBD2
CASTESGTLSYEQYF
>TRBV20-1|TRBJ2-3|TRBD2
CSARSGRETDTQYF
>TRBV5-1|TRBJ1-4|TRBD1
CASSEGALWEKLFF
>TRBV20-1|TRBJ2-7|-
CSARDPRPPYEQYF
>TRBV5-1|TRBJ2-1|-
CASSLEPGAYNEQFF
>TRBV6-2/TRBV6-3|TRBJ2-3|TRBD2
CASSYGTSGMTDTQYF
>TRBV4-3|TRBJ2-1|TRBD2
CASSQASRSPKVGGRLYNEQFF
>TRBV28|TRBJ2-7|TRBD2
CASSRGLLSYEQYF
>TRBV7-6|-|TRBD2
CASSFGGSSYNEQYF
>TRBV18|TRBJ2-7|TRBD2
CASSPLTSGDYEQYF
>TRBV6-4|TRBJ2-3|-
CASSDSEIGTQYF
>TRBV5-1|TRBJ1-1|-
CASSFNRATEAFF
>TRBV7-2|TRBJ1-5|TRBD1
CASSLEGTGVQPQHF